A selection of T cell receptor beta chains follows, all from one sample in a study of T cells in Graves' hyperthyroidism and ophthalmopathy. TCRdb redid the calling of the multiplex PCR reads with MiXCR, one entry per CDR3 protein. The sample yields hundreds of thousands of distinct CDR3 sequences, 20% seen once. Sequencing was done on a sample of blood. The receptor set was obtained from a man in his forties or fifties with Graves' ophthalmopathy. The CDR3 runs from the conserved cysteine through the conserved F or W. D genes are given only for firm matches. Size tells how often a clone was seen (once, few, many) or the class of an expanded clone, and some rows leave it out.

>many|TRBJ2-7|TRBV12-3/TRBV12-4|.
TGTGCCAGCAGCAAAATGAAGCCCTCCTACGAGCAGTACTTC
CASSKMKPSYEQYF
>few|TRBJ1-5|TRBV28|TRBD1
TGTGCCAGCAGTTTACAGGGGGTGATGCGGCAGCCCCAGCATTTT
CASSLQGVMRQPQHF
>.|TRBJ2-4|TRBV20-1|.
TGCAGTGCTAGGGACTCCTCATTTATTCAGTACTTC
CSARDSSFIQYF
>few|TRBJ2-3|TRBV20-1|TRBD2
TGCAGTGCTAGAGACCTCTATAGCGGGGGGGCCCATACGCAGTATTTT
CSARDLYSGGAHTQYF
>many|TRBJ2-3|TRBV20-1|.
TGCAGTGCTAGCGGGCATCCGGCGGCCACAGATACGCAGTATTTT
CSASGHPAATDTQYF
>many|TRBJ2-7|TRBV28|.
TGTGCCAGCAGTTTCCTCGACCGCGGGCAGTACTTC
CASSFLDRGQYF
>few|TRBJ1-2|TRBV7-9|.
TGTGCCAGCAGCCCCGTTTATGGCTACACCTTC
CASSPVYGYTF
>many|TRBJ2-5|TRBV3-1|TRBD2
TGTGCCAGCAGGACTAGCGGGGGGCCGGAGGAGACCCAGTACTTC
CASRTSGGPEETQYF
>.|TRBJ1-1|TRBV6-1|.
TGTGCCAGCAGTGGGAAAGAATCAGGGAACACTGAAGCTTTCTTT
CASSGKESGNTEAFF
>many|TRBJ2-2|TRBV11-2|.
TGTGCCAGCAGTCCGGACGGAACGCGGGGGGAGCTGTTTTTT
CASSPDGTRGELFF
>few|TRBJ2-2|TRBV13|.
TGTGCCAGCAGCTCAGGAGGGACAGCGTTTTTT
CASSSGGTAFF
>many|TRBJ2-1|TRBV7-2|TRBD1
TGTGCCAGCAGCTTAGTCTCGGGACAGGGGGCGAATGAGCAGTTCTTC
CASSLVSGQGANEQFF
>many|TRBJ2-7|TRBV20-1|.
TGCAGTGCTAGTATCCCGGGGTTACCCTACGAGCAGTACTTC
CSASIPGLPYEQYF
>.|TRBJ2-7|TRBV6-6|TRBD2
TGTGCCAGCAGTTACTCGGCTAGCGGGAGCTACGAGCAGTACTTC
CASSYSASGSYEQYF
>many|TRBJ1-2|TRBV3-1|TRBD1
TGTGCCAGCAGCCAAGCCGGGACAGGGGGATCGGGCTACACCTTC
CASSQAGTGGSGYTF
>.|TRBJ1-3|TRBV6-1|.
TGTGCCAGCAGAGTCGACCCGGCTGGAAACACCATATATTTT
CASRVDPAGNTIYF
>many|TRBJ2-3|TRBV27|TRBD1
TGTGCCAGCAGTTCCCGGGACAGCCCCACGGGGGATACGCAGTATTTT
CASSSRDSPTGDTQYF
>few|TRBJ2-3|TRBV6-1|TRBD1
TGTGCCAGCAGTGCCCCGGGACAGGGCATAGATACGCAGTATTTT
CASSAPGQGIDTQYF
>.|TRBJ1-5|TRBV4-1|TRBD1
TGCGCCAGCAGCCAAGATAGTTACACAGGGGGCAGTCAGCCCCAGCATTTT
CASSQDSYTGGSQPQHF
>.|TRBJ1-6|TRBV7-9|TRBD1
TGTGCCAGCAGCTCACCAGGACAGGTTTACTCGAGCTCCTATAATTCACCCCTCCACTTT
CASSSPGQVYSSSYNSPLHF
>.|TRBJ1-3|TRBV5-1|.
TGCGCCAGCAGCTTGTGGGGGCTGTCCAGCTCTGGAAACACCATATATTTT
CASSLWGLSSSGNTIYF
>.|TRBJ1-1|TRBV19|TRBD1
TGTGCCAGTACCACAGGGGGCGCGGGTAGGAACACTGAAGCTTTCTTT
CASTTGGAGRNTEAFF
>many|TRBJ2-1|TRBV27|.
TGTGCCAGCAGCACAAAGTTCAATGAGCAGTTCTTC
CASSTKFNEQFF
>.|TRBJ2-1|TRBV3-1|TRBD2
TGTGCCAGCAGCCTCCCCGGGGGGAATGAGCAGTTCTTC
CASSLPGGNEQFF
>.|TRBJ2-7|TRBV20-1|.
TGCAGTGCTAGCGGGGTCAGTGCCTCCTACGAGCAGTACTTC
CSASGVSASYEQYF
>.|TRBJ2-1|TRBV9|.
TGTGCCAGCAGCGAGGCGGACTACAATGAGCAGTTCTTC
CASSEADYNEQFF
>.|TRBJ2-1|TRBV7-9|.
TGTGCCAGCAGCCCAGGAGAGGGGGGGCCGCGGTACAATGAGCAGTTCTTC
CASSPGEGGPRYNEQFF
>.|TRBJ2-2|TRBV18|TRBD1
TGTGCCAGCTCTTATACGGACAGGGGCGCAAACACCGGGGAGCTGTTTTTT
CASSYTDRGANTGELFF
>few|TRBJ2-7|TRBV28|.
TGTGCCAGCAGTTTGGGCCCTAGGGTGGACGAGCAGTACTTC
CASSLGPRVDEQYF
>many|TRBJ2-3|TRBV5-1|TRBD1
TGCGCCAGCAGCCCAGGACAGGGAGGATCAGATACGCAGTATTTT
CASSPGQGGSDTQYF
>few|TRBJ1-2|TRBV29-1|TRBD1
TGCAGCGTTGAAGGTTGGGACAGGGGAGGCTACACCTTC
CSVEGWDRGGYTF
>.|TRBJ2-7|TRBV11-2|.
TGTGCCAGCAGCTCCACAGTTTACTACGAGCAGTACTTC
CASSSTVYYEQYF
>.|TRBJ1-3|TRBV20-1|.
TGCAGTGCTACGACAGGTTCCTCTGGAAACACCATATATTTT
CSATTGSSGNTIYF
>.|TRBJ2-7|TRBV2|.
TGTGCCAGCCTAAAGGGACGGACCTACGAGCAGTACTTC
CASLKGRTYEQYF
>.|TRBJ2-2|TRBV30|.
TGTGCCTGGAAGAAAACCGGGGAGCTGTTTTTT
CAWKKTGELFF
>few|TRBJ2-2|TRBV9|TRBD2
TGTGCCAGCAGCGATCCGGGACTAGCGGGAGGGCTGAGTGGCGGGGAGCTGTTTTTT
CASSDPGLAGGLSGGELFF